This TCR beta chain is from a study of blood T cell repertoires in COVID-19. Across the study: T cells, B-cell-depleted T cells, or PBMCs provided the cDNA or gDNA that served as material.

The protocol was immunoSEQ multiplex PCR, while the TCRdb copy is restricted to in-frame clones and leaves out a portion. The sample yields a few hundred thousand clones, roughly 90% seen once. This CDR3 contains 17 residues. Trimming removed 4 bases at V and 4 bases at J, with 20 bases between. CDR1 and CDR2 (germline): SGHNT, YYREEE (reference sequence). Clinical history as reported by participants underpinned cohort assignment. The material sequenced was PBMCs or T cells enriched from blood (not recorded which). The chain employs TRBV5-4 and TRBJ2-2; the D gene is possibly TRBD1 (6 bases). The sequence was collected from a woman between 18 and 30 years old with acute COVID-19. DNA for the CDR3: TGTGCCAGCAGCGTGGACAGTCCCACGTCACCCACCGGGGAGCTGTTTTTT. It yields the protein CASSVDSPTSPTGELFF.